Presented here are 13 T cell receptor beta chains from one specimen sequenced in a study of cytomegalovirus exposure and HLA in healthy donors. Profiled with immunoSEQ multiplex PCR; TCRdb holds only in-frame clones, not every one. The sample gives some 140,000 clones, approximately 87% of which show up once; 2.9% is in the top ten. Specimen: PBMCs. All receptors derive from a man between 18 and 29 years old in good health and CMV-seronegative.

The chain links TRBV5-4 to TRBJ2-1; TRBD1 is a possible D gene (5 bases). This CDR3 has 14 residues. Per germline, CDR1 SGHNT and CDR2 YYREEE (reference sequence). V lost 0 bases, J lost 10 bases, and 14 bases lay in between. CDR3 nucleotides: TGTGCCAGCAGCTTGGAGGGGCCGTTCCAGGAGCAGTTCTTC. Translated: CASSLEGPFQEQFF.

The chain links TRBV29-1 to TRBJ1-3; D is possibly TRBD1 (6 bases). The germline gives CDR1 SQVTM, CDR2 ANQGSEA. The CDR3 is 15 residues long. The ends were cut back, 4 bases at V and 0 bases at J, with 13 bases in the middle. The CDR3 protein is CSVGGPTGSGNTIYF. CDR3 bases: TGCAGCGTTGGGGGTCCGACAGGCTCTGGAAACACCATATATTTT.

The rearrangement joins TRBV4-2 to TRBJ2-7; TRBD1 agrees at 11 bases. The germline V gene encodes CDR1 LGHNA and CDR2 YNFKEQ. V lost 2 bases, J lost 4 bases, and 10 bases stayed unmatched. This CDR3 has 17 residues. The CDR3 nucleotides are TGTGCCAGCAGCCAATCTACCGCGGGACAGGGGGGTTACGAGCAGTACTTC. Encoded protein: CASSQSTAGQGGYEQYF.

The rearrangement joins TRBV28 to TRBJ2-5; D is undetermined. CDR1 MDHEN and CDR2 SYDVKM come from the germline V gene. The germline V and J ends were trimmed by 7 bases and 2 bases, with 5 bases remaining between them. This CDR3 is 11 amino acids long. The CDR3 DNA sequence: TGTGCCAGCACCCTTCAAGAGACCCAGTACTTC. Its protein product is CASTLQETQYF.

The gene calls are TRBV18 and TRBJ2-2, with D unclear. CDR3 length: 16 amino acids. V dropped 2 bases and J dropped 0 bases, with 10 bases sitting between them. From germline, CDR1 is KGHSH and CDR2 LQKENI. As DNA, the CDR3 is TGTGCCAGCTCACCATTTGCCTTAGCGAACACCGGGGAGCTGTTTTTT. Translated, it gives CASSPFALANTGELFF.

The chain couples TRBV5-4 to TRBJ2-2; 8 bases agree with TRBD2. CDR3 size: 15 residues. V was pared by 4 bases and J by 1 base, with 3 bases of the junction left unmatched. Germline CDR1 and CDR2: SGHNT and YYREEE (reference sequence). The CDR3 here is CASSVGGVNTGELFF. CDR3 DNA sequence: TGTGCCAGCAGCGTCGGGGGGGTGAACACCGGGGAGCTGTTTTTT.

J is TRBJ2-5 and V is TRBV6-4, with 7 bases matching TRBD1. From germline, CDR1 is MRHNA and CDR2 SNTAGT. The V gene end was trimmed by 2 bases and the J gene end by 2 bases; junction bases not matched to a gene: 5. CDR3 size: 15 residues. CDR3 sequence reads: CASSDTPGQQETQYF. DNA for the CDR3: TGTGCCAGCAGTGACACCCCGGGACAGCAAGAGACCCAGTACTTC.

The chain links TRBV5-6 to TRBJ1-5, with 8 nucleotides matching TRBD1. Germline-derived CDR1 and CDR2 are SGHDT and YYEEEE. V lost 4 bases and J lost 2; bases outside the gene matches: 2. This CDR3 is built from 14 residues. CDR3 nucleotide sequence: TGTGCCAGCAGCGGGGGACAGGGCAATCAGCCCCAGCATTTT. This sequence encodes CASSGGQGNQPQHF.

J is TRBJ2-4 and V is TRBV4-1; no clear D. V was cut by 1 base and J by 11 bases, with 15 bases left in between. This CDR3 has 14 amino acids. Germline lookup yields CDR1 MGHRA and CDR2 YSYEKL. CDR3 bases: TGCGCCAGCAGCCAAGTGCTCAGGTCGTCGGTTCAGTACTTC. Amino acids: CASSQVLRSSVQYF.

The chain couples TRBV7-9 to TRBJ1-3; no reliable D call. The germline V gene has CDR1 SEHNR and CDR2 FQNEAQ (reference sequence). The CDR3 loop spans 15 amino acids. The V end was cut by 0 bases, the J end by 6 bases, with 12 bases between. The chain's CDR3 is CASSLAASPENTIYF. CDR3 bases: TGTGCCAGCAGCTTAGCGGCTTCTCCCGAAAACACCATATATTTT.

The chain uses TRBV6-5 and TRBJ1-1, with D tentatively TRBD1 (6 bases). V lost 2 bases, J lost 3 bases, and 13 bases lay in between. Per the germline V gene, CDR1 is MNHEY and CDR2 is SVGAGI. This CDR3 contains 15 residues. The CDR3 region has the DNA TGTGCCAGCAGTTACGAGCCCTCAGGGGACACTGAAGCTTTCTTT. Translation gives CASSYEPSGDTEAFF.

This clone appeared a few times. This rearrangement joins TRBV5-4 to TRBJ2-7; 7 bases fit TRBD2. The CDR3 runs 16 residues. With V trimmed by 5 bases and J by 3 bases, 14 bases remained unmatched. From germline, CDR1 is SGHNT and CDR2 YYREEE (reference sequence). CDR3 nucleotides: TGTGCCAGCAGTTTTGGAAGTGGCGGGGGAGTCTACGAGCAGTACTTC. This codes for CASSFGSGGGVYEQYF.

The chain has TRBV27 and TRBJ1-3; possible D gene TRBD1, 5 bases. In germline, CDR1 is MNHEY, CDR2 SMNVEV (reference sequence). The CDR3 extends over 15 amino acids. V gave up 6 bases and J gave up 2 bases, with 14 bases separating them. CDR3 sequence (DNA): TGTGCCAGCAGCCTAGGTCCGGGGGCTGGAAACACCATATATTTT. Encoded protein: CASSLGPGAGNTIYF.